This T cell receptor (beta chain) was found in a study of blood T cell repertoires in COVID-19. Background on the study: The samples span acute and convalescent COVID-19 from the United States, Italy and Spain. Sample material is recorded as cDNA or gDNA derived from T cells, B-cell-depleted T cells, or PBMCs.

This CDR3 spans 16 amino acids. CDR1 and CDR2 (germline): SGHTA, FQGNSA. Trimming removed 5 bases from V and 3 bases from J; junction bases left unmatched: 11. As handled by the study authors: Reference gene primer amplification yielded estimated nucleated cell counts. Method: immunoSEQ multiplex PCR; TCRdb's copy keeps in-frame clones and lacks some. V, J and clone size reflect that table, while D and trimming were determined from the DNA. The data show about 14,000 clones, around four fifths seen once. This sequence originates from a man between 65 and 79 years old with acute or convalescent COVID-19. The rearrangement links TRBV7-2 to TRBJ2-3; TRBD1 aligns across 7 bases. The sample was peripheral blood. For the CDR3, the DNA is TGTGCCAGCAGCCCGACAGGGCTAAGAGGGACAGATACGCAGTATTTT. It encodes CASSPTGLRGTDTQYF.